Below, 16 T cell receptor beta chains from the same sample are listed, as sequenced in a study of CD8+CD57+ T cells in acquired aplastic anemia. Profiling of TCR beta VDJ combinations and CDR3 sequences used genomic DNA as template. TCRdb re-called the reads with MiXCR, one entry per CDR3 protein. Found here are 150,000 to 200,000 distinct CDR3 sequences, 64% of them singletons; the top ten hold about half. The sequenced material came from sorted CD4+, CD8+, or CD8+CD57+ T cells (not recorded which) from PBMCs. These receptors were collected from a human donor with severe aplastic anemia or a healthy control (not recorded which).

This clonotype was counted between two and nine times. The chain uses TRBV4-3 and TRBJ2-7; possible D gene TRBD2, 5 bases. This CDR3 is 16 amino acids long. The V end lost 1 base, the J end lost 1 base, and 14 bases lay between the germline ends. Germline CDR1 is LGHNA and CDR2 is YSLEER. The CDR3 DNA reads as TGCGCCAGCAGCCAAGTTCGCGGCGGAGGATCCTACGAGCAGTACTTC. Its protein is CASSQVRGGGSYEQYF.

This clonotype was counted at least ten times. This chain links TRBV6-4 with TRBJ2-1; 10 nucleotides agree with TRBD2. V trimming: 6 bases; J trimming: 4 bases; junction bases outside the gene matches: 6. CDR1 and CDR2 (germline): MRHNA, SNTAGT. CDR3 size: 15 residues. CDR3 in DNA: TGTGCCAGCAGCGTAAGCGGGGGGGATTACAATGAGCAGTTCTTC. Encoded protein: CASSVSGGDYNEQFF.

In its sample, this clonotype was seen a few times. The chain joins TRBV24-1 to TRBJ2-1, with 7 bases identical to TRBD1. The CDR3 covers 15 residues. J gave up 9 bases and V 4 bases, and 11 bases lay outside the gene matches. Germline loops: CDR1 KGHDR, CDR2 SFDVKD. CDR3 DNA sequence: TGTGCCACCAGTGACCTGACAGGGCGGGTCGGTGAGCAGTTCTTC. It specifies CATSDLTGRVGEQFF.

The gene calls are TRBV7-2 and TRBJ1-5; 8 positions match TRBD1. The CDR3 is 16 residues long. Germline CDR1 reads SGHTA; CDR2 reads FQGNSA. J lost 4 bases, V lost 5 bases, and 10 bases had no gene match. CDR3 DNA: TGTGCCAGCAGCCAAGCTCTCGGACAGGGTAATCAGCCCCAGCATTTT. This translates into CASSQALGQGNQPQHF.

On this clonotype itself: One junction end does not reproduce the germline sequence, and a read error may be involved. This chain connects TRBV5-1 to TRBJ1-5; D ambiguous. CDR3 length equals 15 residues. Germline V lookup: CDR1 SGHRS, CDR2 YFSETQ. Here the CDR3 DNA reads TGCACCAGCAGCTTAATTGGCCTGGGCAATCAGCCCCAGCATTTT. Translation gives CTSSLIGLGNQPQHF.

This clonotype was recorded once. The J gene is TRBJ2-5, the V gene TRBV2, with a tentative D call TRBD1 (5 bases). In germline, CDR1 is SNHLY, CDR2 FYNNEI. V lost 1 base to trimming and J lost 1 base, with 7 bases between them. The CDR3 has 14 amino acids. The CDR3 DNA is TGTGCCAGCAGTGAAGGCAGGGTCCAAGAGACCCAGTACTTC. Translation: CASSEGRVQETQYF.

The chain couples TRBV9 to TRBJ2-7; the D call may be TRBD1 or TRBD2 (5 bases each). V shed 4 bases and J shed 9 bases, with 20 bases lying between them. The germline CDR1 and CDR2 sequences are SGDLS and YYNGEE. This CDR3 comprises 14 residues. Here the CDR3 reads CASSPSGTDHGQYF. The CDR3, as DNA: TGTGCCAGCAGCCCATCCGGGACGGACCACGGGCAGTACTTC. The full variable domain, in which reference TRBV9 and TRBJ2-7 provide the parts outside the CDR3, is DSGVTQTPKHLITATGQRVTLRCSPRSGDLSVYWYQQSLDQGLQFLIQYYNGEERAKGNILERFSAQQFPDLHSELNLSSLELGDSALYFCASSPSGTDHGQYFGPGTRLTVT.

The chain carries TRBV20-1 and TRBJ1-5; the D gene is possibly TRBD1 (5 bases). The CDR3 is 14 amino acids. The germline V gene has CDR1 DFQATT and CDR2 SNEGSKA (reference sequence). Trimming left V 5 bases short and J 4 bases short, with 15 bases between. CDR3 sequence reads: CSAPPGEGNQPQHF. CDR3 sequence (DNA): TGCAGTGCTCCCCCCGGGGAGGGGAATCAGCCCCAGCATTTT.

The chain combines TRBV19 with TRBJ1-1; D may be TRBD1 (5 bases). Germline-derived CDR1 and CDR2 are LNHDA and SQIVND (reference sequence). The CDR3 covers 15 residues. The V end lost 3 bases, the J end lost 2 bases, and 13 bases lay between the germline ends. CDR3 loop: CASSMGDPGNTEAFF. The CDR3, as DNA: TGTGCCAGTAGTATGGGGGATCCCGGAAACACTGAAGCTTTCTTT.

Note on this clonotype: Relative to the germline gene, one junction end is altered; a read error may explain this. This chain connects TRBV10-3 to TRBJ1-1; no reliable D call. This CDR3 region has 13 residues. In germline, CDR1 is ENHRY, CDR2 SYGVKD. The CDR3 here is CASSPRMATEAFF. Written as DNA, the CDR3 is TGTGCCAGCAGTCCGAGGATGGCCACTGAAGCTTTCTTT.

The V gene is TRBV25-1, the J gene TRBJ2-2; TRBD1 matches 8 bases. Trimming at V came to 4 bases and at J to 3 bases, leaving 7 bases not matched to a gene. The germline V gene encodes CDR1 MGHDK and CDR2 SYGVNS. The CDR3 spans 16 residues. CDR3 sequence reads: CASSVSLGQDTGELFF. The CDR3 DNA follows: TGTGCCAGCAGTGTATCCCTGGGACAGGACACCGGGGAGCTGTTTTTT.

The V gene is TRBV9, the J gene TRBJ2-3, with 11 bases identical to TRBD2. Germline trimming cut 7 bases from V and 3 bases from J; bases unmatched to any gene: 4. The CDR3 length is 14 residues. Germline CDR1 is SGDLS and CDR2 is YYNGEE. CDR3 in DNA: TGTGCCAGCGGAACTAGCGGGGGTACAGATACGCAGTATTTT. It specifies CASGTSGGTDTQYF.

J is TRBJ2-1 and V is TRBV5-1, with TRBD1 identical over 7 bases. Trimming took 0 bases from V and 8 from J; bases not matched to a gene: 11. Germline CDR1 is SGHRS and CDR2 is YFSETQ. This CDR3 region has 16 residues. This chain's CDR3 is CASSLGPGTVRDEQFF. Here the CDR3 DNA reads TGCGCCAGCAGCTTGGGACCCGGGACAGTTCGCGATGAGCAGTTCTTC.

This clonotype was recorded a few times. The rearrangement links TRBV7-8 to TRBJ2-1; TRBD2 is a possible D gene (6 bases). The CDR3 extends over 14 amino acids. Germline V gene data show CDR1 as SGHVS and CDR2 as FQNEAQ. The V and J ends lost 5 bases and 5 bases respectively, with 13 bases between them. DNA of the CDR3: TGTGCCAGCAGCCGCCGGGACTTTGACAATGAGCAGTTCTTC. Its translation: CASSRRDFDNEQFF.

The rearrangement links TRBV20-1 to TRBJ2-7; D is unresolved. CDR1 and CDR2 (germline): DFQATT, SNEGSKA (reference sequence). The CDR3 length is 13 residues. Trimming stripped 7 bases from V and 2 bases from J, with 15 bases between. The CDR3 coding sequence is TGCAGTGTCGGCCCCCAGGCCGCCTACGAGCAGTACTTC. It yields the protein CSVGPQAAYEQYF.

The chain combines TRBV7-3 with TRBJ2-5; D not resolved. The V end was cut by 5 bases, the J end by 5 bases, with 12 bases between. The CDR3 runs to 13 residues. Germline V gives CDR1 SGHTA, CDR2 FQGTGA. CDR3 sequence: CASSGKGIETQYF. The CDR3 coding sequence is TGTGCCAGCAGCGGAAAGGGCATCGAGACCCAGTACTTC.